This TCR beta chain emerged from a study of naive and memory T cell subsets. Germline loops: CDR1 LNHNV, CDR2 YYDKDF (reference sequence). The CDR3 contains 20 residues. V gave up 0 bases and J gave up 0 bases, with 21 bases separating them. Regarding this clonotype: Its antigen is unidentified.

Overall study findings and caveats: Naive repertoires, especially CD8, held a few larger clonotypes, possibly memory cells re-expressing CD45RA. Naive and memory repertoire findings lacked a ground truth for validation. Clonotypes are single alpha or beta chains, not paired receptors. Over 90% of naive TCR sequences appeared only once, unlike memory subsets.

Two oligonucleotides, mixed equimolar, formed the beta constant-region primer covering TRBC1 and TRBC2. Nested alpha and beta constant-region primers with the SP2 primer drove four PCR rounds on ligated cDNA. TCRdb analysed the UMI-ligation and nested PCR reads with MiXCR anew, one entry per CDR3 protein. Here the sample spans roughly 150,000 distinct CDR3 sequences, approximately 22% being singletons. V gene TRBV15 combines with J gene TRBJ1-5, with D possibly matching TRBD1 (6 bases). The clonotype comes from a human donor in good health. The source material was naive CD4+ T cells from blood. The CDR3 DNA follows: TGTGCCACCAGCAGAGATTTCTTCGGGACATTGAGGTTTAGCAATCAGCCCCAGCATTTT. Its translation: CATSRDFFGTLRFSNQPQHF.